The 9 T cell receptor beta chains reported below all come from one sample, sequenced in a study of blood T cell repertoires in COVID-19. The assay was immunoSEQ multiplex PCR, and TCRdb's table has in-frame clones only and misses some. Here the sample spans under 250,000 clones, 80% to 90% being singletons. The sequencing input was peripheral blood. These receptors were obtained from a woman aged 40 to 50 with active or convalescent COVID-19.

The chain links TRBV7-3 to TRBJ2-1; TRBD1 matches at 8 bases. Losses at the gene ends were 1 base for V and 1 base for J; bases not matched to a gene: 9. The germline CDR1 and CDR2 sequences are SGHTA and FQGTGA. The CDR3 has 18 amino acids. The CDR3 loop is CASSLKDREYGSYNEQFF. The CDR3 DNA reads TGTGCCAGCAGCTTAAAGGACAGGGAGTACGGGTCCTACAATGAGCAGTTCTTC.

The J gene is TRBJ2-1, the V gene TRBV19, with D tentatively TRBD1 (6 bases). The germline CDR1 and CDR2 sequences are LNHDA and SQIVND (reference sequence). Trimming stripped 3 bases from V and 2 bases from J, with 11 bases between. CDR3 size: 15 residues. The CDR3 region has the DNA TGTGCCAGTAGTATTACAGGGTACCCCTACAATGAGCAGTTCTTC. It codes for CASSITGYPYNEQFF.

The J gene is TRBJ1-2, the V gene TRBV7-9; D not resolved. Trimming took 5 bases from V and 0 from J, leaving 10 bases between them. The germline V gene has CDR1 SEHNR and CDR2 FQNEAQ (reference sequence). CDR3 length: 14 amino acids. Written as DNA, the CDR3 is TGTGCCAGCAGCAGAAATACGGCTAACTATGGCTACACCTTC. This encodes CASSRNTANYGYTF. Supplemented by reference TRBV7-9 and TRBJ1-2, the full variable domain reads DTGVSQNPRHKITKRGQNVTFRCDPISEHNRLYWYRQTLGQGPEFLTYFQNEAQLEKSRLLSDRFSAERPKGSFSTLEIQRTEQGDSAMYLCASSRNTANYGYTFGSGTRLTVV.

This chain uses TRBV4-3 with TRBJ2-7, with D tentatively TRBD1 (5 bases). From germline, CDR1 is LGHNA and CDR2 YSLEER. The CDR3 has 16 residues. The germline V and J ends were trimmed by 0 bases and 4 bases, with 16 bases remaining between them. CDR3 in amino acids: CASSQDPGTGYYEQYF. CDR3 DNA: TGCGCCAGCAGCCAAGATCCCGGCACAGGATATTACGAGCAGTACTTC.

This chain joins TRBV25-1 and TRBJ1-1; TRBD1 agrees at 7 bases. The V segment lost 8 bases and the J segment 3 bases; nucleotides outside the gene matches: 6. The CDR3 covers 13 residues. Germline V gene sequence: CDR1 MGHDK, CDR2 SYGVNS. CDR3 coding DNA: TGTGCCAGCCTGAAGACAGGGTACACTGAAGCTTTCTTT. It translates to CASLKTGYTEAFF.

The chain links TRBV7-2 to TRBJ1-1; 8 bases are shared with TRBD1. Germline V gene lookup returns CDR1 SGHTA and CDR2 FQGNSA. V shed 3 bases and J 0 bases; nucleotides not matched to a gene: 3. The CDR3 runs to 15 residues. CDR3 sequence (DNA): TGTGCCAGCAGCTTCCGGGACAGGCTGAACACTGAAGCTTTCTTT. Its translation: CASSFRDRLNTEAFF.

V gene TRBV5-1 combines with J gene TRBJ1-6; no reliable D call. Trimming pared 0 bases from V and 10 bases from J, leaving 20 bases between. The CDR3 covers 17 residues. Germline V gene data show CDR1 as SGHRS and CDR2 as YFSETQ. The CDR3 is CASSLAAAGTPGSPLHF. The CDR3 DNA reads as TGCGCCAGCAGCTTGGCGGCGGCGGGAACCCCGGGATCACCCCTCCACTTT.

The sample holds a few counts of this clone. V and J are TRBV6-2 or TRBV6-3 and TRBJ2-7; 7 bases are a match to TRBD2. V was clipped by 2 bases and J by 0 bases; unmatched bases: 4. Germline lookup yields CDR1 MNHEY and CDR2 SVGEGT. This CDR3 comprises 15 residues. This CDR3 is CASSYTGGTSYEQYF. Written as DNA, the CDR3 is TGTGCCAGCAGTTACACGGGGGGTACCTCCTACGAGCAGTACTTC.

This chain uses TRBV5-1 with TRBJ2-3; no firm D call. Trimming took 5 bases from V and 0 from J, leaving 13 bases between them. This CDR3 region has 15 residues. Germline assignment: CDR1 SGHRS and CDR2 YFSETQ. The CDR3 region has the DNA TGCGCCAGCAGGCTCATGACTGAAAGCACAGATACGCAGTATTTT. Its translation is CASRLMTESTDTQYF.